Given below is one T cell receptor (beta chain) in context. RNA, at about 0.45 to 1 ug, was reverse transcribed with random hexamers. Across 54 Vbeta and 13 Jbeta, TCR beta CDR3 was amplified with immunoSEQ multiplex PCR. TCRdb reanalysed the immunoSEQ multiplex PCR reads using MiXCR and keeps one entry per CDR3 protein. The profile shows some 150,000 distinct CDR3 sequences, approximately 95% of them singletons. The data were obtained in a study of CD8 T cells in Susac syndrome. For the study at large: Within the sequenced Susac syndrome patient group, more than 5 exhibited active disease and about eight were in remission. Susac syndrome patients were untreated, on corticosteroids with some adding intravenous immunoglobulin, or on intravenous immunoglobulin only.

The CDR3 has 13 amino acids. The V and J ends lost 8 bases and 6 bases respectively, with 14 bases between them. Germline V lookup: CDR1 MGHRA, CDR2 YSYEKL. The sample comprised CD4+ T cells from PBMCs. The clonotype originates from a human donor with Susac syndrome. The chain is built from TRBV4-1 and TRBJ2-1, with D possibly called TRBD1 or TRBD2 (6 bases each). The CDR3 here is CASGGGGGNEQFF. CDR3 coding DNA: TGCGCCAGCGGAGGGGGAGGAGGCAATGAGCAGTTCTTC.